What follows are 5 T cell receptor beta chains derived from one specimen sequenced in a study of cytomegalovirus exposure and HLA in healthy donors. The PCR used 60 Vbeta and 13 Jbeta primers. The protocol was immunoSEQ multiplex PCR, while the TCRdb copy is restricted to in-frame clones and leaves out a portion. The sample has 160,000 or so clones, around 80% seen once. The sample taken for sequencing was PBMCs. The receptor set was obtained from a man between 18 and 29 years old in good health and CMV-seropositive.

This rearrangement joins TRBV19 to TRBJ1-2; D not certain. Germline V CDR1 and CDR2: LNHDA, SQIVND (reference sequence). The CDR3 is 18 residues long. V lost 5 bases and J lost 4, with 26 bases in between. The CDR3 region has the DNA TGTGCCAGTAGTCTTCTCGCCGCTCAGGATGGCAATTCCTATGGCTACACCTTC. Protein product: CASSLLAAQDGNSYGYTF.

This clone was seen once. The chain recombines TRBV10-1 with TRBJ2-1, with TRBD1 matching 8 bases. V shed 6 bases, J shed 10 bases, and the junction held 11 bases outside the gene matches. The CDR3 sequence is 14 residues long. Germline assignment: CDR1 WNHNN and CDR2 SYGVQD (reference sequence). As DNA, the CDR3 is TGCGCCAGCAGGGGACAGGCCCTCGTTGGCGAGCAGTTCTTC. This translates into CASRGQALVGEQFF.

On this clone itself: The sample has other DNA sequences that encode this CDR3 too. The V gene is TRBV19, the J gene TRBJ1-3; D is unclear. The germline V gene encodes CDR1 LNHDA and CDR2 SQIVND (reference sequence). The CDR3 totals 14 residues. CDR3 loop: CASSPSPAGNTIYF. The CDR3 nucleotides read TGTGCTTCTAGTCCTTCCCCAGCTGGAAACACCATATATTTT. The full variable domain, in which reference TRBV19 and TRBJ1-3 provide the parts outside the CDR3, is DGGITQSPKYLFRKEGQNVTLSCEQNLNHDAMYWYRQDPGQGLRLIYYSQIVNDFQKGDIAEGYSVSREKKESFPLTVTSAQKNPTAFYLCASSPSPAGNTIYFGEGSWLTVV.

This clone was detected a few times. The CDR3 loop is CASSLGTGSYEKLFF. As DNA, the CDR3 is TGCGCCAGCAGCTTGGGGACAGGATCATATGAAAAACTGTTTTTT. The chain uses TRBV5-1 and TRBJ1-4, with 7 bases fitting TRBD1. There are 15 residues in the CDR3. Germline V CDR1 and CDR2: SGHRS, YFSETQ. Germline trimming cut 0 bases from V and 6 bases from J; bases unmatched to any gene: 5.

The chain combines TRBV7-9 with TRBJ1-2; D uncertain. V was pared by 7 bases and J by 4 bases, with 10 bases between. Germline values: CDR1 SEHNR, CDR2 FQNEAQ (reference sequence). CDR3 length equals 12 residues. The CDR3 spells CASNQVSYGYTF. In DNA, the CDR3 is TGTGCCAGCAACCAGGTTAGCTATGGCTACACCTTC.